The source of this T cell receptor beta chain is a study of glioma-infiltrating T cells (dated by TCRdb to 2016 to 2017). The study in broad terms: The study sequenced TCR alpha- and beta-chain repertoires from glioma tissue, from non-neoplastic brain tissue and from matched peripheral blood mononuclear cells. To measure how far tissue and blood T-cell populations diverged, each tissue-infiltrating repertoire was compared against the peripheral blood repertoire of the same patient. The paired cohort comprised three low-grade glioma patients, several primary glioblastoma patients and three non-glioma patients contributing non-neoplastic brain tissue.

The iRepertoire nested amplicon-rescue multiplex PCR (arm-PCR) platform was used to amplify TCR alpha and beta CDR3 regions from RNA. For one-step reverse transcription and amplification, roughly 100-450 ng of tissue mRNA or PBMC total RNA was used as input. Following bead purification, Illumina adapters were added by a secondary multiplex PCR, and the libraries were gel-purified between 200 and 400 bp. Libraries carried internal 6-nucleotide barcodes used for demultiplexing. Sequencing of the libraries was done on an Illumina MiSeq using 2x220 or 2x250 nucleotide paired-end reads. The paper's data handling went like this. FLASH 1.2.11 was used to merge paired reads, and BWA-MEM then aligned the reads to the GRCh37 human genome before TRA and TRB reads were extracted. V and J assignment used an IMGT-derived reference of cassette sequences and CDR3 motifs that included pseudogenes. Reads were translated in three frames, and productive CDR3s were defined by a C…FGXG motif without stop codons. A clonotype was defined as a unique combination of a V-J cassette pair and a CDR3 amino acid sequence. Reads were filtered by Hamming distance, thresholded by each sample's sequence error rate in mapped regions. Using fastp trimming at Q25 and MiXCR clonotype assembly, TCRdb reanalyzed the public sequencing data and kept in-frame beta chains. Merged by CDR3 protein, the rows form single entries marked with the most common genes and DNA. These V and J calls originate from TCRdb's pipeline instead of the authors' own analysis. The sample table lists about 110,000 distinct CDR3 sequences, 25% to 30% of them with a count of one. The ten largest account for 30% to 35% of the sample.

What the work shows at the level of the full study, not this receptor alone: Very few CDR3 sequences were shared between tissue and blood, attributed to high CDR3 diversity and limited sampling. Group comparisons rested on small numbers: three non-neoplastic, three low-grade glioma and roughly eight glioblastoma patients. In non-neoplastic patients, VJ-independent divergence between tissue and blood fell below expectation, whereas in all gliomas, and especially in low-grade gliomas, the divergence rose above expectation.

To note about this clonotype: It has no known antigen specificity. The input lacks base qualities; no much larger clone sits a single base away.

The sequence was obtained from a human donor with low-grade glioma or glioblastoma, undergoing nonglioma brain surgery, or in good health (not recorded which). Sample: glioma tissue, nonneoplastic brain tissue, or PBMCs (not recorded which).

The base sequence is TGTGCCAGTAGTATCTACCAGGGACAGGGAAGGCACGAGCAGTACTTC. Its product reads: CASSIYQGQGRHEQYF. Recombination connected TRBV19 to TRBJ2-7, and 9 junction bases match TRBD1. From a lookup of the germline V gene (reference sequence), CDR1 and CDR2 are LNHDA and SQIVND. From the cysteine up to the phenylalanine, the CDR3 has a length of 16 residues. The kept DNA is CDR3 alone, 48 bases in frame from the first base. From V the trimming removes 3 bases and from J it removes 5 bases, while the gene matches leave 11 bases of the junction unaccounted for.